These T cell receptor beta chains were read from a single sample in a study of T cells in Graves' hyperthyroidism and ophthalmopathy. TCRdb called the multiplex PCR reads again in MiXCR, with one record for every CDR3 protein. The sample yields almost 50,000 distinct CDR3 sequences, 45% to 65% seen once. The sample taken for sequencing was peripheral blood or thyroid tissue (not recorded which). These receptor sequences come from a man younger than 35 with Graves' hyperthyroidism. Both conserved end residues are part of each CDR3. D genes are given only for firm matches. Rows give clone size only sometimes, using once, few, many, or a class for an expanded clone.

>.|TRBV29-1|.|TRBJ1-4
TGCAGCGCCGAGGGGCATGAAAAACTGTTTTTT
CSAEGHEKLFF
>few|TRBV28|.|TRBJ2-7
TGTGCCAGCAGTTTAATTTCCGGAGGCAATGCTGACTACGAGCAGTACTTC
CASSLISGGNADYEQYF
>.|TRBV12-3/TRBV12-4|TRBD2|TRBJ2-5
TGTGCCAGCACATCGACTAGCGGGGCGTACCAAGAGACCCAGTACTTC
CASTSTSGAYQETQYF
>many|TRBV19|TRBD1|TRBJ2-6
TGTGCCAGTAGAGGACAGGAGATATCATCTGGGGCCAACGTCCTGACTTTC
CASRGQEISSGANVLTF
>many|TRBV7-2|TRBD1|TRBJ1-5
TGTGCCAGCAGCTTAACACCGGGACAGCCATATCAGCCCCAGCATTTT
CASSLTPGQPYQPQHF
>.|TRBV7-9|TRBD2|TRBJ2-5
TGTGCCTGCAGGGCCGGGACTAGCGGGAGAGGCCAGTACTTC
CACRAGTSGRGQYF
>few|TRBV10-2|TRBD2|TRBJ2-5
TGCGCCAGCAGTGAGACTAGCGGGATAGAAGAGACCCAGTACTTC
CASSETSGIEETQYF
>.|TRBV7-9|.|TRBJ1-6
TGTGCCAGCAGCTTAGAAGGCAGTACAGGAACTAATTCACCCCTCCACTTT
CASSLEGSTGTNSPLHF
>many|TRBV29-1|.|TRBJ2-3
TGCAGCGTAGACCAAGGGGCGGATACGCAGTATTTT
CSVDQGADTQYF
>.|TRBV20-1|TRBD2|TRBJ2-5
TGCAGTGCTAGCCCAGGACTAGCTGGAGAGACCCAGTACTTC
CSASPGLAGETQYF
>.|TRBV15|TRBD1|TRBJ1-1
TGTGCCACCAGCAGCTCGCCGGAGGGGGCTTTGGCTGAAGCTTTCTTT
CATSSSPEGALAEAFF
>few|TRBV9|.|TRBJ2-3
TGTGCCAGCAGCCAATTAGAGCGGAGATACCTCCTTACGCAGTATTTT
CASSQLERRYLLTQYF
>.|TRBV29-1|TRBD1|TRBJ1-5
TGCAGTGCACAGGGGGTAGGTCAGCCCCAGCATTTT
CSAQGVGQPQHF
>.|TRBV2|TRBD1|TRBJ1-6
TGTGCCAGCAGTGAACGGAGACAGGGTAATTCACCCCTCCACTTT
CASSERRQGNSPLHF
>.|TRBV12-3/TRBV12-4|TRBD1|TRBJ2-7
TGTGCCAGCAGTACGTGGGACAGGAGCTTTAGCTACGAGCAGTACTTC
CASSTWDRSFSYEQYF
>.|TRBV30|TRBD1|TRBJ2-2
TGTGCCTGGAATTCGGACAGGGGGCGCACCGGGGAGCTGTTTTTT
CAWNSDRGRTGELFF
>.|TRBV7-9|TRBD1|TRBJ1-2
TGTGCCAGCAGCCGAGGGACAGGGACTGATGGCTACACCTTC
CASSRGTGTDGYTF
>many|TRBV7-2|.|TRBJ1-5
TGTGCCAGCAGCTCCAGACAGGACCCCAGGCAGCCCCAGCATTTT
CASSSRQDPRQPQHF
>many|TRBV7-9|TRBD2|TRBJ2-3
TGTGCCAGCAGCTTACCAGGGACTAGCGGGGGTAGCACAGATACGCAGTATTTT
CASSLPGTSGGSTDTQYF
>.|TRBV7-2|.|TRBJ1-1
TGTGCCAGCAGCTTAAACCTCCGAGGGCGGGCTGAAGCTTTCTTT
CASSLNLRGRAEAFF
>.|TRBV20-1|TRBD1|TRBJ1-5
TGCAGTGCGCCGACAGGGGGCATGAGCAATCAGCCCCAGCATTTT
CSAPTGGMSNQPQHF
>.|TRBV7-9|.|TRBJ1-3
TGTGCCAGCAGCCCGGGACGGAGAAACACCATATATTTT
CASSPGRRNTIYF
>many|TRBV2|.|TRBJ1-4
TGTGCCAGCAGTGTTGGTATGCGGGGGACAAATGAAAAACTGTTTTTT
CASSVGMRGTNEKLFF
>once|TRBV10-3|.|TRBJ2-2
TGTGCCATCAGAGACACCGGGGAGCTGTTTTTT
CAIRDTGELFF
>.|TRBV7-2|TRBD1|TRBJ1-5
TGTGCCAGCTCATCGAGGACAGGGGGCAATCAGCCCCAGCATTTT
CASSSRTGGNQPQHF
>.|TRBV25-1|TRBD2|TRBJ2-5
TGTGCCAGCAGTGAATCTAGCGGGAGGGGAGAGACCCAGTACTTC
CASSESSGRGETQYF
>many|TRBV20-1|TRBD1|TRBJ2-5
TGCAGTGCTGACGGTGTGGCAGGGGGCATCCAAGAGACCCAGTACTTC
CSADGVAGGIQETQYF
>many|TRBV6-2/TRBV6-3|.|TRBJ1-1
TGTGCCAGCAGAGCAGGGTACACTGAAGCTTTCTTT
CASRAGYTEAFF